The 9 T cell receptor beta chains below all came from one sample that was sequenced in a study of cytomegalovirus exposure and HLA in healthy donors. PCR employed 60 Vbeta and 13 Jbeta primers. TCRdb keeps only in-frame clones here, not all; method: immunoSEQ multiplex PCR. The table has 190,000 or so clones, roughly 87% seen once. Sequencing was done on a sample of PBMCs. The receptors derive from a man in his forties or fifties in good health and CMV-seronegative.

The chain uses TRBV12-1 and TRBJ2-7; the table's D call TRBD2 went unverified against the DNA. TRBV12-1 is a documented pseudogene. This CDR3 has 15 amino acids. CDR3 region: CASSFARLATYEQYF. The CDR3, as DNA: TGTGCCAGCAGCTTTGCGAGACTAGCCACCTACGAGCAGTACTTC.

The chain links TRBV9 to TRBJ1-6; D gene ambiguous. The CDR3 has 15 amino acids. Germline CDR1 is SGDLS and CDR2 is YYNGEE. V was trimmed by 0 bases and J by 4 bases, leaving 8 bases between them. CDR3 DNA sequence: TGTGCCAGCAGCGTAGGCGGGGATTATAATTCACCCCTCCACTTT. Encoded protein: CASSVGGDYNSPLHF. The complete variable domain, with remaining parts taken from reference TRBV9 and TRBJ1-6, reads DSGVTQTPKHLITATGQRVTLRCSPRSGDLSVYWYQQSLDQGLQFLIQYYNGEERAKGNILERFSAQQFPDLHSELNLSSLELGDSALYFCASSVGGDYNSPLHFGNGTRLTVT.

J is TRBJ2-1 and V is TRBV4-3; weak D call: TRBD2 (5 bases). Between the trimmed V and J ends, which lost 4 bases and 4 bases, there was a span of 29 bases. CDR3 length: 20 amino acids. Germline values: CDR1 LGHNA, CDR2 YSLEER. The CDR3 spells CASSLNVGKGGGLSYNEQFF. For the CDR3, the DNA is TGCGCCAGCAGCCTGAATGTGGGGAAGGGTGGAGGTTTGAGTTACAATGAGCAGTTCTTC.

V and J are TRBV18 and TRBJ2-1; maybe TRBD1 (6 bases). Trimming shortened V by 1 base and J by 4 bases, and 11 bases separated the two germline ends. Looked up from germline, CDR1 is KGHSH and CDR2 is LQKENI. CDR3 length: 15 amino acids. Here the CDR3 DNA reads TGTGCCAGCTCACCACGGGGGCAGGGGTACAATGAGCAGTTCTTC. This translates into CASSPRGQGYNEQFF.

This sequence joins TRBV9 and TRBJ2-3, with D possibly being TRBD2 (5 bases). V was trimmed by 2 bases and J by 4 bases, leaving 11 bases between them. The CDR3 is 14 amino acids. CDR1 and CDR2 from the germline V gene are SGDLS and YYNGEE. The DNA for the CDR3 is TGTGCCAGCAGCGTCGTAGCCGGGGCAGATACGCAGTATTTT. Translated, it gives CASSVVAGADTQYF.

The chain is built from TRBV25-1 and TRBJ2-1, with D unclear. The CDR3 length is 15 residues. Trimming left V 3 bases short and J 0 bases short, with 9 bases between. Germline-derived CDR1 and CDR2 are MGHDK and SYGVNS. The CDR3 coding sequence is TGTGCCAGCAGTGATGGCCTTACCTCCTACAATGAGCAGTTCTTC. Protein sequence: CASSDGLTSYNEQFF.

The chain carries TRBV18 and TRBJ1-4; 7 positions match TRBD1. Germline V gene data show CDR1 as KGHSH and CDR2 as LQKENI. V was pared by 3 bases and J by 0 bases, with 4 bases of the junction left unmatched. This CDR3 comprises 16 residues. The CDR3 protein is CASSPGQPATNEKLFF. The CDR3 nucleotides are TGTGCCAGCTCACCGGGACAGCCGGCAACTAATGAAAAACTGTTTTTT.

This clone was found once. The J gene is TRBJ1-4, the V gene TRBV7-9; a possible D gene is TRBD1 (6 bases). Trimming took 1 base from V and 11 from J, leaving 17 bases between them. CDR3 length: 15 amino acids. Germline CDR1 is SEHNR and CDR2 is FQNEAQ (reference sequence). CDR3 nucleotide sequence: TGTGCCAGCAGCTTAGTCCCAGGGGAGATAAGGAAACTGTTTTTT. It codes for CASSLVPGEIRKLFF.

This rearrangement joins TRBV6-4 to TRBJ1-1; TRBD1 agrees at 10 bases. CDR1 and CDR2 (germline): MRHNA, SNTAGT. The CDR3 loop spans 17 amino acids. V lost 0 bases and J lost 0; bases outside the gene matches: 4. The CDR3 bases are TGTGCCAGCAGTGACTCGGGACAGGGGCGTATGAACACTGAAGCTTTCTTT. Amino acid sequence: CASSDSGQGRMNTEAFF.